The T cell receptor beta chain under discussion was sequenced for a study of molecular identifiers for immune sequencing clone quantification. Findings and caveats of the study: Even with around 1 million naive cells present, spiked Jurkat TCR RNA from one cell was reportedly detectable. Clones that exceeded 20 RNA copies held over 98% of effector molecules, yet under 1% in naive cells.

Sorting captured naive CD8 T cells as CD8+CD4-CCR7+CD45RA+. For bulk TCR libraries, previously described methods and listed TCR primers were used. TCRdb re-derived calls from the PCR reads in MiXCR, one entry per CDR3 protein. The sample includes fewer than 350,000 distinct CDR3 sequences, roughly a quarter of them seen just once. This clonotype appeared many times. Its antigen is unidentified. V was pared by 3 bases and J by 2 bases, with 12 bases between. The CDR3 runs to 15 residues. CDR1 LNHDA and CDR2 SQIVND come from the germline V gene (reference sequence). This sequence was found in a human donor in good health. Some libraries in this study had Jurkat cell RNA spiked in. Input material: naive CD8+ T cells from blood, with Jurkat cell RNA spiked in. As to subset: FACS-sorted CD8+CD4-CCR7+CD45RA+ naive T cells. The genes are TRBV19 and TRBJ2-3, with D unresolved. CDR3 DNA: TGTGCCAGTAGTATTACCATACTAAACACAGATACGCAGTATTTT. This gives the protein CASSITILNTDTQYF.